These 16 T cell receptor beta chains share one sample of origin, sequenced in a study of CD8+ T cells in alopecia areata. As the sequencing template, cDNA was produced by extracting RNA and reverse transcribing it. The data were produced by immunoSEQ multiplex PCR, yet TCRdb's version contains in-frame clones alone and is incomplete. The table includes more than 110,000 clones, about 60% detected once. The material was CD4+ T cells sorted from blood, obtained at week 0. The source is a human donor with alopecia areata.

This sequence joins TRBV5-1 and TRBJ1-6; 8 positions match TRBD1. Germline V gene sequence: CDR1 SGHRS, CDR2 YFSETQ. The CDR3 length is 17 residues. V was pared by 1 base and J by 5 bases, with 8 bases of the junction left unmatched. CDR3 coding DNA: TGCGCCAGCAGCTTGACCTCTAGACAGGGGAATAATTCACCCCTCCACTTT. Its translation: CASSLTSRQGNNSPLHF. Drawing the rest from reference TRBV5-1 and TRBJ1-6, the complete variable domain is KAGVTQTPRYLIKTRGQQVTLSCSPISGHRSVSWYQQTPGQGLQFLFEYFSETQRNKGNFPGRFSGRQFSNSRSEMNVSTLELGDSALYLCASSLTSRQGNNSPLHFGNGTRLTVT.

The J gene is TRBJ2-5, the V gene TRBV5-1; D is ambiguous. In germline, CDR1 is SGHRS, CDR2 YFSETQ. This CDR3 region has 15 residues. Trimming left V 5 bases short and J 5 bases short, with 19 bases between. This chain's CDR3 is CASRKQPEVLETQYF. The CDR3 coding sequence is TGCGCCAGCAGGAAACAGCCTGAAGTTCTCGAGACCCAGTACTTC.

The V gene is TRBV27, the J gene TRBJ1-2; weak D call: TRBD1 (6 bases). V lost 8 bases to trimming and J lost 5 bases, with 12 bases between them. CDR1 and CDR2 (germline): MNHEY, SMNVEV (reference sequence). CDR3 size: 12 residues. CDR3 sequence reads: CASGRDKYGYTF. As DNA, the CDR3 is TGTGCCAGCGGCCGGGACAAATATGGCTACACCTTC.

The chain employs TRBV2 and TRBJ2-3, with D unclear. Per germline, CDR1 SNHLY and CDR2 FYNNEI. The V end was cut by 7 bases, the J end by 5 bases, with 4 bases between. CDR3 size: 10 residues. The CDR3 reads CASNRDTQYF. The CDR3 DNA is TGTGCCAGCAATCGAGATACGCAGTATTTT.

The V gene is TRBV7-2, the J gene TRBJ2-7; a weak D match, TRBD1 (5 bases). Germline lookup yields CDR1 SGHTA and CDR2 FQGNSA. The length of the CDR3 is 13 residues. Trimming took off 5 bases at V and 9 bases at J, with 17 bases between the two ends. In nucleotides, the CDR3 is TGTGCCAGCAGCAAACCGGGCTCAACAGGGCAGTACTTC. Translation gives CASSKPGSTGQYF.

This chain uses TRBV29-1 with TRBJ1-5; unclear D gene. The CDR3 has 12 amino acids. The germline CDR1 and CDR2 sequences are SQVTM and ANQGSEA. Trimming removed 4 bases from V and 4 bases from J, with 8 bases in between. The CDR3, as DNA: TGCAGCGTTGGGGCGCAGAATCAGCCCCAGCATTTT. Translated, it gives CSVGAQNQPQHF.

The chain employs TRBV13 and TRBJ1-2, with D possibly matching TRBD1 (6 bases). The CDR3 totals 13 residues. CDR1 and CDR2 (germline): PRHDT, FYEKMQ (reference sequence). V lost 2 bases and J 8 bases, leaving 12 bases between the germline ends. DNA for the CDR3: TGTGCCAGCAGCTTATCAGCGGGGGCGGGCTACACCTTC. It encodes CASSLSAGAGYTF.

The CDR3 nucleotides are TGTGCCAGCAGTCTACAGGGGGCGACAGATACGCAGTATTTT. Protein sequence: CASSLQGATDTQYF. This rearrangement joins TRBV6-5 to TRBJ2-3; 9 bases agree with TRBD1. Germline assignment: CDR1 MNHEY and CDR2 SVGAGI. V was pared by 5 bases and J by 3 bases, with 3 bases of the junction left unmatched. The CDR3 is made up of 14 amino acids.

This clone was seen at least ten times. The CDR3 here is CASRRRGGNTEAFF. DNA for the CDR3: TGTGCCAGTAGAAGGAGGGGTGGAAACACTGAAGCTTTCTTT. V usage is TRBV19 and J usage is TRBJ1-1, with D possibly matching TRBD1 (5 bases). Between the trimmed V and J ends, which lost 6 bases and 2 bases, there was a span of 13 bases. The CDR3 extends over 14 amino acids. The germline CDR1 and CDR2 sequences are LNHDA and SQIVND (reference sequence).

V gene TRBV5-6 combines with J gene TRBJ1-4, with a possible D match to TRBD1 (5 bases). The germline CDR1 and CDR2 sequences are SGHDT and YYEEEE. Trimming removed 4 bases from V and 4 bases from J, with 14 bases in between. This CDR3 has 15 residues. CDR3: CASSLGLGLNEKLFF. As DNA, the CDR3 is TGTGCCAGCAGCCTGGGGTTGGGACTTAATGAAAAACTGTTTTTT.

This clone was found once. The chain is built from TRBV6-5 and TRBJ2-5; 9 bases agree with TRBD1. V shed 5 bases, J shed 5 bases, and the junction held 9 bases outside the gene matches. Germline CDR1 reads MNHEY; CDR2 reads SVGAGI. The CDR3 is made up of 15 amino acids. CDR3 in DNA: TGTGCCAGCAGTCGGTCTTACAGGGGGCAGGAGACCCAGTACTTC. It encodes CASSRSYRGQETQYF.

CDR3 sequence (DNA): TGTGCCAGCAGCCAGGCCTTCCGAGGAGAAGAGACCCAGTACTTC. Translated: CASSQAFRGEETQYF. V gene TRBV4-2 combines with J gene TRBJ2-5; D is unclear. Germline V lookup: CDR1 LGHNA, CDR2 YNFKEQ. The CDR3 runs to 15 residues. Trimming removed 3 bases from V and 3 bases from J, with 14 bases in between.

V is TRBV2 and J is TRBJ1-5; perhaps TRBD1 as D (5 bases). V lost 6 bases and J lost 7, with 28 bases in between. CDR1 is SNHLY and CDR2 is FYNNEI in the germline V gene. The length of the CDR3 is 18 residues. In DNA, the CDR3 is TGTGCCAGCAGCGTGGATCCCCTCCGGTCGGGGGTAGAGCAGCCCCAGCATTTT. This gives the protein CASSVDPLRSGVEQPQHF.

V is TRBV25-1 and J is TRBJ1-2; a weak D match, TRBD1 (6 bases). V was pared by 5 bases and J by 4 bases, with 11 bases between. CDR3 length equals 13 residues. Germline values: CDR1 MGHDK, CDR2 SYGVNS. The CDR3: CASSRGARYGYTF. Here the CDR3 DNA reads TGTGCCAGCAGTAGGGGGGCCCGCTATGGCTACACCTTC.

As concerns this clone: With a much larger clone just one base away, this may be a read error. The chain has TRBV14 and TRBJ2-3; 7 bases agree with TRBD1. This CDR3 is 13 amino acids long. The germline V gene has CDR1 SGHDN and CDR2 FVKESK. Written as DNA, the CDR3 is TGTGCCAGCAGCCAAGCAGGGGGAGATGCGCAGTATTTT. Encoded protein: CASSQAGGDAQYF.

This clone was seen a few times. The V call is TRBV6-1, the J call TRBJ1-5; 8 bases match TRBD1. Trimming removed 10 bases from V and 0 bases from J; junction bases left unmatched: 8. The CDR3 is made up of 15 amino acids. Germline-derived CDR1 and CDR2 are MNHNS and SASEGT. Written as DNA, the CDR3 is TGTGCCATCCGGACAGGGATTATTAGCAATCAGCCCCAGCATTTT. Translation gives CAIRTGIISNQPQHF.